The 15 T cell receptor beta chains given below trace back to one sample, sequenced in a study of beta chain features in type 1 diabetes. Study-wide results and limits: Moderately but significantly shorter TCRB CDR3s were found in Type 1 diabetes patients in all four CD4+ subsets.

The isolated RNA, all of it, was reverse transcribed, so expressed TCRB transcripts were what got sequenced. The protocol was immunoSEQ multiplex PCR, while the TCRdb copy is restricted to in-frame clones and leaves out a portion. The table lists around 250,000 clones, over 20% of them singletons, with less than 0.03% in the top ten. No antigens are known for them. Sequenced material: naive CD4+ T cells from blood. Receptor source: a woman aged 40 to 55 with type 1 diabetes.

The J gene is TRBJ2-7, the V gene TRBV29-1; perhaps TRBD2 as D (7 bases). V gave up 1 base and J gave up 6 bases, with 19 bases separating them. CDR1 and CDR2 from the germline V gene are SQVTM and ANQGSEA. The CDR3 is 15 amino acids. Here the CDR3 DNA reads TGCAGCGTTGAAGGGGGGGGCAGTAACTCCGGCGAGCAGTACTTC. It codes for CSVEGGGSNSGEQYF.

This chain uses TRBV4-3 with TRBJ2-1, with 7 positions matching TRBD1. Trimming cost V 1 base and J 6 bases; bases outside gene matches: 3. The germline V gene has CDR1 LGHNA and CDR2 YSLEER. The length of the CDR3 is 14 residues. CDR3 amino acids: CASSQVDRPNEQFF. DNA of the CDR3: TGCGCCAGCAGCCAAGTGGACAGGCCCAATGAGCAGTTCTTC.

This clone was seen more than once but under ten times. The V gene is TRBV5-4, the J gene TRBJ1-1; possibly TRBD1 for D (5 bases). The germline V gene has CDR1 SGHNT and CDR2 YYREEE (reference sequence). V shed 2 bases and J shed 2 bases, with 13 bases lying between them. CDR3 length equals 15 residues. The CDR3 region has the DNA TGTGCCAGCAGCTTAAGTCAGGGACTTAACACTGAAGCTTTCTTT. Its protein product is CASSLSQGLNTEAFF.

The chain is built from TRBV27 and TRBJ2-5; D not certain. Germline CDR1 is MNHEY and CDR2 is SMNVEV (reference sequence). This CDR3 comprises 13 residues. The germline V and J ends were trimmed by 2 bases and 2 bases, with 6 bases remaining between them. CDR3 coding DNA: TGTGCCAGCAGTTTACTAGAACAAGAGACCCAGTACTTC. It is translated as CASSLLEQETQYF.

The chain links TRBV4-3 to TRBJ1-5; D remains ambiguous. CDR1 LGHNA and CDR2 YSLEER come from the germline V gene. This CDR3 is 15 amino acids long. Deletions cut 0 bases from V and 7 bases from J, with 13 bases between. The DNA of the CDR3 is TGCGCCAGCAGCCAAGATTTAACAGATGGCCAGCCCCAGCATTTT. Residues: CASSQDLTDGQPQHF.

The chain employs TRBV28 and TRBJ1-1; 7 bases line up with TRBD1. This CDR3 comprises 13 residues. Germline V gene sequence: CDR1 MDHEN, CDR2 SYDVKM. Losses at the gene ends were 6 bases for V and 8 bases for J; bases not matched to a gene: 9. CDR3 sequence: CASRLEPGQEAFF. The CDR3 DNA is TGTGCCAGCAGGCTCGAGCCGGGACAGGAAGCTTTCTTT. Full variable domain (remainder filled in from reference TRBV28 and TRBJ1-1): DVKVTQSSRYLVKRTGEKVFLECVQDMDHENMFWYRQDPGLGLRLIYFSYDVKMKEKGDIPEGYSVSREKKERFSLILESASTNQTSMYLCASRLEPGQEAFFGQGTRLTVV.

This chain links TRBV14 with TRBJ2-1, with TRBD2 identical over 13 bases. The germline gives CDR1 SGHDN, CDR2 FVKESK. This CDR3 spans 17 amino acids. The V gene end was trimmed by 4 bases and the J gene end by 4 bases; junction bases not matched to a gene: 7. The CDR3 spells CASSRYGTSGIYNEQFF. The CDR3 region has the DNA TGTGCCAGCAGCCGGTACGGGACTAGCGGGATTTACAATGAGCAGTTCTTC.

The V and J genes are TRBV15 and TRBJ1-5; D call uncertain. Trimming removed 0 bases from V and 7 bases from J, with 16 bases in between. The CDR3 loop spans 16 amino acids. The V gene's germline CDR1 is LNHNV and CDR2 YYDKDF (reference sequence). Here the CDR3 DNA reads TGTGCCACCAGCAGAGATGATTGGAGGGAAGGACAGCCCCAGCATTTT. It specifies CATSRDDWREGQPQHF.

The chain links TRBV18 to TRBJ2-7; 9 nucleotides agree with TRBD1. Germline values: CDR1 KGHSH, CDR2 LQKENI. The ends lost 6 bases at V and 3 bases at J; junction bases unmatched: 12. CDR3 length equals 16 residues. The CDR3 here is CASSPGQGPGFYEQYF. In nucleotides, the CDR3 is TGTGCCAGCTCGCCGGGACAGGGACCAGGTTTCTACGAGCAGTACTTC.

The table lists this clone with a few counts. The CDR3 loop reads CAWRGQGAAGELFF. The CDR3 nucleotides are TGTGCCTGGAGGGGACAGGGGGCGGCCGGGGAGCTGTTTTTT. The gene calls are TRBV30 and TRBJ2-2, with 12 bases aligning to TRBD1. Losses at the gene ends were 3 bases for V and 6 bases for J; bases not matched to a gene: 2. The CDR3 extends over 14 amino acids. CDR1 and CDR2 (germline): GTSNPN, SVGIG (reference sequence).

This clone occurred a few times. The CDR3 loop reads CASSRLGAPNQYF. DNA for the CDR3: TGTGCCAGCAGCCGGCTTGGAGCCCCAAATCAGTACTTC. The rearrangement links TRBV5-5 to TRBJ2-4, with unresolved D. Germline assignment: CDR1 SGHKS and CDR2 YYEKEE (reference sequence). The CDR3 extends over 13 amino acids. V was shortened by 4 bases and J by 12 bases, with 17 bases between the two germline ends.

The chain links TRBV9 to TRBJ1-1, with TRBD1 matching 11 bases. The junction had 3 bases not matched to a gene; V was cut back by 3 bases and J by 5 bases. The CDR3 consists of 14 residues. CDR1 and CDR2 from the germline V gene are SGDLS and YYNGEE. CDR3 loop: CASSAGQGGTEAFF. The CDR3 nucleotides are TGTGCCAGCAGCGCGGGACAGGGGGGGACTGAAGCTTTCTTT.

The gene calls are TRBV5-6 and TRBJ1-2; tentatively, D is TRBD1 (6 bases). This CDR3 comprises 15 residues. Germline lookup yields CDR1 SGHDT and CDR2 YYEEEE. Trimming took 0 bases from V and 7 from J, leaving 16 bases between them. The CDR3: CASSLAGVNQIGYTF. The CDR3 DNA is TGTGCCAGCAGCTTGGCAGGGGTCAACCAAATTGGCTACACCTTC.

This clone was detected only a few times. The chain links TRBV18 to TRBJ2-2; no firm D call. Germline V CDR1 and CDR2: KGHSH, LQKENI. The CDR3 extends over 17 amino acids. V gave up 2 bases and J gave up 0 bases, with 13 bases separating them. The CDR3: CASSPVYSAPNTGELFF. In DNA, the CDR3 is TGTGCCAGCTCACCAGTCTACAGTGCCCCGAACACCGGGGAGCTGTTTTTT.

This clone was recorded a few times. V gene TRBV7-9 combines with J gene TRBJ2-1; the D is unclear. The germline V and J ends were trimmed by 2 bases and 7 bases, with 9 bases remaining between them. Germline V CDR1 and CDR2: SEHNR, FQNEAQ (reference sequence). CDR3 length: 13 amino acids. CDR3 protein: CASSLMAANEQFF. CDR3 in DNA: TGTGCCAGCAGCTTAATGGCAGCGAATGAGCAGTTCTTC.